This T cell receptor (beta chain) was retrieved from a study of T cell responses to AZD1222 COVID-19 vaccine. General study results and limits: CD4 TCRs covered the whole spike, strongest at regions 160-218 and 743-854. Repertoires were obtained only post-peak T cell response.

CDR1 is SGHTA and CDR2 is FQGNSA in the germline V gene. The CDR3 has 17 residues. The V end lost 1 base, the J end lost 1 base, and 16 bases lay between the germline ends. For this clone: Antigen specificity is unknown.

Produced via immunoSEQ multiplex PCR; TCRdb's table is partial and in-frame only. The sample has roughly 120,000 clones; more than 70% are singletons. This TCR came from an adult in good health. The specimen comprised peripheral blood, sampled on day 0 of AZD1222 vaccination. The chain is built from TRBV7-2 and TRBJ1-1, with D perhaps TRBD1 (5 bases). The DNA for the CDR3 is TGTGCCAGCAGCTTAGGATTCAGTAGGGGAGGGAACACTGAAGCTTTCTTT. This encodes CASSLGFSRGGNTEAFF.